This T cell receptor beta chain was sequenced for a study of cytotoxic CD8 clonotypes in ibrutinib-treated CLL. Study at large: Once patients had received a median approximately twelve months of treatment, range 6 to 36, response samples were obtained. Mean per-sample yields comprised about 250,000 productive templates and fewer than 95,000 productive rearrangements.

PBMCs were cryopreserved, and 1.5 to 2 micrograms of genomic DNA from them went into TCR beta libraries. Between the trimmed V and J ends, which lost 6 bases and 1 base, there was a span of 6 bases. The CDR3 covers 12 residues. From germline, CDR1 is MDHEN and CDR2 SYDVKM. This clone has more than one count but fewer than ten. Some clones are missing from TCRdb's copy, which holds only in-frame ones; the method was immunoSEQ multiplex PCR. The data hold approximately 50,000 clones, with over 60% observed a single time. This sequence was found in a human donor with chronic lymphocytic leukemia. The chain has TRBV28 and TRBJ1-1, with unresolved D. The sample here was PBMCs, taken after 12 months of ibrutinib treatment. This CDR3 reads CASREGNTEAFF. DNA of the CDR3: TGTGCCAGCAGGGAGGGGAACACTGAAGCTTTCTTT.